A single sample is the source of the 10 T cell receptor beta chains below, sequenced in a study of T cells in women clearing cervical HPV infection. Only in-frame clones appear in the TCRdb table, and some are missing; sequencing was by immunoSEQ multiplex PCR. The sample's table shows around 30,000 clones. Sample: blood buffy coat. Receptor source: a woman aged 18 to 69 with a cervical HPV16 infection that either progressed to CIN3+ or cleared (not recorded which).

In the case of this clone: The read gets to within 3 residues of the CDR3 end, and the germline J gene fills in the rest. The V call is TRBV11-2, the J call TRBJ1-1, with D possibly being TRBD1 (6 bases). CDR1 and CDR2 from the germline V gene are SGHAT and FQNNGV. The CDR3 is made up of 14 amino acids. Trimming cost V 5 bases and J 4 bases, with 14 bases left between them. CDR3: CASSTTGSGTEAFF. The covered CDR3 bases are TGTGCCAGCAGCACCACAGGGTCGGGCACTGAA.

CDR3 DNA (partial): TGCAGTGCCGCCTCGACAGATAGCAATCAGCCC. Its protein is CSAASTDSNQP. The CDR3 as a whole reads CSAASTDSNQPQHF. This sequence joins TRBV20-1 and TRBJ1-5; perhaps TRBD1 as D (5 bases). The DNA ends 3 residues before the CDR3 does, and the rest of the CDR3 is filled in from the germline J gene. Germline assignment: CDR1 DFQATT and CDR2 SNEGSKA (reference sequence). The V and J ends lost 6 bases and 0 bases respectively, with 12 bases between them. The CDR3 loop spans 14 amino acids.

Points on this clone: The read gets to within 3 residues of the CDR3 end, and the germline J gene fills in the rest. This chain connects TRBV7-2 to TRBJ2-7; 10 nucleotides align to TRBD2. Trimming removed 5 bases from V and 5 bases from J; junction bases left unmatched: 9. Germline V gives CDR1 SGHTA, CDR2 FQGNSA. This CDR3 has 15 residues. Partial CDR3 DNA: TGTGCCAGCAGCCAGGGAGGAGCGGGGGGGAACGAG. It translates to CASSQGGAGGNE. In full, the CDR3 reads CASSQGGAGGNEQYF.

Turning to this clone: The missing CDR3 end, 3 residues past where the read stops, is filled in from the germline J gene. The chain is built from TRBV19 and TRBJ2-5, with no clear D. The V end lost 1 base, the J end lost 3 bases, and 12 bases lay between the germline ends. The CDR3 length is 15 residues. The germline V gene has CDR1 LNHDA and CDR2 SQIVND (reference sequence). The CDR3 protein is CASSIGSRIEETQYF. The sequenced CDR3 bases are TGTGCCAGTAGTATAGGGTCCAGGATTGAAGAGACC.

As regards this clone: One junction end does not reproduce the germline sequence, and a read error may be involved. The read stops 3 residues short of the end of the CDR3; the missing end is completed from the germline J gene. Other DNA variants within this sample encode the same CDR3. This chain connects TRBV11-2 to TRBJ1-3, with TRBD1 identical over 7 bases. The CDR3 extends over 14 amino acids. CDR1 is SGHAT and CDR2 is FQNNGV in the germline V gene. The CDR3 sequence is CASSLGNRGNTIYF. The CDR3 bases that were read are TGTGCCAGCAGCTTAGGGAACAGGGGAAACACG.

Worth noting for this clone: The read ends 3 residues early relative to the CDR3; the germline J gene fills the gap. The chain carries TRBV7-2 and TRBJ1-5; D not resolved. The germline V and J ends were trimmed by 5 bases and 6 bases, with 14 bases remaining between them. The CDR3 totals 14 residues. The germline gives CDR1 SGHTA, CDR2 FQGNSA. The sequenced CDR3 bases are TGTGCCAGCAGCCCGCCATGGCAAGGTCAGCCC. This codes for CASSPPWQGQP. The full CDR3 reads CASSPPWQGQPQHF.

Concerning this clone itself: The sequenced fragment ends 3 residues before the CDR3 boundary, so the rest is inferred from the germline J gene. The chain carries TRBV19 and TRBJ2-7; TRBD1 or TRBD2 may be the D gene (5 bases each). From germline, CDR1 is LNHDA and CDR2 SQIVND (reference sequence). The CDR3 runs 15 residues. The V and J ends lost 1 base and 2 bases respectively, with 12 bases between them. The chain's CDR3 is CASSIGRESPYEQYF. CDR3 DNA, as far as it was read: TGTGCCAGTAGTATAGGCAGGGAGTCACCCTACGAG.

Turning to this clone: Sequencing ends 3 residues short of the CDR3 end; the germline J gene provides the rest. J is TRBJ2-4 and V is TRBV7-9, with D uncertain. Germline V gene lookup returns CDR1 SEHNR and CDR2 FQNEAQ (reference sequence). The CDR3 contains 14 residues. CDR3 protein: CASSLSVANYGQYF. The covered CDR3 bases are TGTGCCAGCAGCTTATCAGTAGCTAACTATGGT.

Comments on this clone: One end of the junction fails to match germline, which may point to a read error. Read data end 3 residues before the CDR3 end; the end is taken from the germline J gene. The chain uses TRBV2 and TRBJ2-3; possible D gene TRBD1, 6 bases. The CDR3 has 15 amino acids. Germline V lookup: CDR1 SNHLY, CDR2 FYNNEI. CDR3 residues: CASSEGQSSTDTQYF. Partial CDR3 DNA: TGTGCCAGCAGCGAAGGACAGTCTAGCACAGATACG. The variable domain in full, with the rest retrieved from reference TRBV2 and TRBJ2-3, is EPEVTQTPSHQVTQMGQEVILRCVPISNHLYFYWYRQILGQKVEFLVSFYNNEISEKSEIFDDQFSVERPDGSNFTLKIRSTKLEDSAMYFCASSEGQSSTDTQYFGPGTRLTVL.

With respect to this clone: With the read ending 3 residues before the CDR3 end, the germline J gene is used to fill in that end. The rearrangement joins TRBV7-9 to TRBJ1-4; D gene uncertain. CDR1 is SEHNR and CDR2 is FQNEAQ in the germline V gene (reference sequence). V was shortened by 3 bases and J by 2 bases, with 10 bases between the two germline ends. The CDR3 spans 15 residues. CDR3 DNA, as far as it was read: TGTGCCAGCAGCTTGATAGACGGGACTAATGAAAAA. This translates into CASSLIDGTNEK. The entire CDR3 protein is CASSLIDGTNEKLFF.